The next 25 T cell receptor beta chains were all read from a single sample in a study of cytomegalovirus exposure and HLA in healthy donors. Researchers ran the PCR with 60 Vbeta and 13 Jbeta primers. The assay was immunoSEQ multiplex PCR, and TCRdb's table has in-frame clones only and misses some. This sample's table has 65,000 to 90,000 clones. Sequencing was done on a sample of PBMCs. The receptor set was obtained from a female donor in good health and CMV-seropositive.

CDR3 amino acids: CASSPLVAGGDREQYF. For the CDR3, the DNA is TGCGCCAGCAGCCCCCTTGTGGCAGGGGGCGACCGCGAGCAGTACTTC. This chain links TRBV5-1 with TRBJ2-7; 8 positions match TRBD1. V lost 4 bases, J lost 6 bases, and 15 bases stayed unmatched. The CDR3 totals 16 residues. Germline CDR1 and CDR2: SGHRS and YFSETQ.

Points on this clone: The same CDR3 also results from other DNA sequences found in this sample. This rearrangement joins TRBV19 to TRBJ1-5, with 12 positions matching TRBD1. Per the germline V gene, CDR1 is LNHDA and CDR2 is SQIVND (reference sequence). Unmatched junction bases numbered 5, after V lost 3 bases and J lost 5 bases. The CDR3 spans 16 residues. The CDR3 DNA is TGTGCCAGTAGTATCCCCGGGACAGGGGGCGATCAGCCCCAGCATTTT. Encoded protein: CASSIPGTGGDQPQHF.

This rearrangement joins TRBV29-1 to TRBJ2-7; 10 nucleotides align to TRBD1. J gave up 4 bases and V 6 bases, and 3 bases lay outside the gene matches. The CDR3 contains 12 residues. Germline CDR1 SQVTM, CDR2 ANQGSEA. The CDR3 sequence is CSVPGQGYEQYF. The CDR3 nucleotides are TGCAGCGTGCCGGGACAGGGGTACGAGCAGTACTTC.

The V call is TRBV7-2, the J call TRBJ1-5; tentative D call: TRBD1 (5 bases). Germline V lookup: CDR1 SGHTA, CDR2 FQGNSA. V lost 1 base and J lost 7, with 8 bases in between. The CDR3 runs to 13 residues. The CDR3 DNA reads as TGTGCCAGCAGCTTAGAAGGGGCACAGCCCCAGCATTTT. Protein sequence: CASSLEGAQPQHF.

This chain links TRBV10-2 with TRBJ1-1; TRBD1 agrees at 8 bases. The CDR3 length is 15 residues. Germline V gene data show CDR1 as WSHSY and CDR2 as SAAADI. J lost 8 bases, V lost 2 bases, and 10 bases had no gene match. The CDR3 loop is CASSERPGGEVEAFF. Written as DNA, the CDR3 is TGCGCCAGCAGTGAGAGGCCAGGGGGCGAGGTGGAAGCTTTCTTT.

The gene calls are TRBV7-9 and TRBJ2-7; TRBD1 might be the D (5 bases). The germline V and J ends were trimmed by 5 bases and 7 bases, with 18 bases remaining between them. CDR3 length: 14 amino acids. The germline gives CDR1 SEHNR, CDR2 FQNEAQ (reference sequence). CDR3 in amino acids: CASSPFDGAREQYF. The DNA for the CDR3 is TGTGCCAGCAGCCCCTTCGATGGGGCGAGGGAGCAGTACTTC.

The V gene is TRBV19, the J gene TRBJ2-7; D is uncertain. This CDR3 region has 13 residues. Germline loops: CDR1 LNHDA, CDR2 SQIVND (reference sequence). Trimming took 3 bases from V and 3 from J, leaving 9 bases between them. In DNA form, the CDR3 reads TGTGCCAGTAGTATTTATCAGGACTACGAGCAGTACTTC. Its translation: CASSIYQDYEQYF.

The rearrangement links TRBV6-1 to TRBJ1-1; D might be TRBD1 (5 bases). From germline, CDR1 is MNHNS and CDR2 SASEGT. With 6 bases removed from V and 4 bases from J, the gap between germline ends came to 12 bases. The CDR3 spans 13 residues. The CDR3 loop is CASRAGDRTEAFF. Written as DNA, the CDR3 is TGTGCCAGCAGGGCGGGGGACCGCACTGAAGCTTTCTTT.

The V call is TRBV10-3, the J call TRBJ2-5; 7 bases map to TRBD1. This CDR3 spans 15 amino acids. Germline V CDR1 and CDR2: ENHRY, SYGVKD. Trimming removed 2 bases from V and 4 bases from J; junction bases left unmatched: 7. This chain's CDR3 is CAISEITGAGETQYF. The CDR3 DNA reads TGTGCCATCAGTGAGATCACAGGGGCAGGAGAGACCCAGTACTTC.

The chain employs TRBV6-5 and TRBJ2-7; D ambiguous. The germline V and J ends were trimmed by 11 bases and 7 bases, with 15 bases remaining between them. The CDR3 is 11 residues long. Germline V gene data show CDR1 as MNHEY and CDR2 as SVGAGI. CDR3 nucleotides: TGTGCCGCAGGCTGGGTTTGGGAGCAGTACTTC. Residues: CAAGWVWEQYF.

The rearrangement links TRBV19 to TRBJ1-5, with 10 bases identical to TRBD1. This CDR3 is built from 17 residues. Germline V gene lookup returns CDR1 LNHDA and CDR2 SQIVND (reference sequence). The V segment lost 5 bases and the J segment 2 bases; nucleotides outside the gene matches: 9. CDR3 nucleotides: TGTGCCAGTAGTCACCGGGACAGGGGCCGTGGCAATCAGCCCCAGCATTTT. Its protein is CASSHRDRGRGNQPQHF.

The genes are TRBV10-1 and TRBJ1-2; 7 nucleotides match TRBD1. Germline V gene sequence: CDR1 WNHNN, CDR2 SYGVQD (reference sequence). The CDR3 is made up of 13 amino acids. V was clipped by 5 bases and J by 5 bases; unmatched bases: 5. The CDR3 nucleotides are TGCGCCAGCAGTTCCACAGGGGAGTATGGCTACACCTTC. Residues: CASSSTGEYGYTF.

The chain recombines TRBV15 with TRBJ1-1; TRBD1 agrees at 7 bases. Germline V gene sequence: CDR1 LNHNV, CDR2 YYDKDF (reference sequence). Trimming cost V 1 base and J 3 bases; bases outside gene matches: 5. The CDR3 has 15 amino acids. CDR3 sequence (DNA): TGTGCCACCAGCAGAGGACTTACAGGGGACACTGAAGCTTTCTTT. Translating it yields CATSRGLTGDTEAFF. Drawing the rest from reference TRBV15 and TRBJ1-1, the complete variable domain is DAMVIQNPRYQVTQFGKPVTLSCSQTLNHNVMYWYQQKSSQAPKLLFHYYDKDFNNEADTPDNFQSRRPNTSFCFLDIRSPGLGDTAMYLCATSRGLTGDTEAFFGQGTRLTVV.

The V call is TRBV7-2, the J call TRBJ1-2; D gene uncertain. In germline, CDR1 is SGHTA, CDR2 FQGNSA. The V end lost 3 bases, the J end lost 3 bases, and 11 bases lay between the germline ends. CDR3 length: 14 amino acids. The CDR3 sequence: CASSLLTGDYGYTF. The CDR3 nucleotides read TGTGCCAGCAGCTTGTTAACGGGAGACTATGGCTACACCTTC.

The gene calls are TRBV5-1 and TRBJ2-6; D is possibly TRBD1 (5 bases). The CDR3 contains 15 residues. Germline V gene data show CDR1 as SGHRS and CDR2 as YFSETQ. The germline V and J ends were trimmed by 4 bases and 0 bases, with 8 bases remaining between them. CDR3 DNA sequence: TGCGCCAGCAGCCCCAGGGACTCTGGGGCCAACGTCCTGACTTTC. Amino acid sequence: CASSPRDSGANVLTF. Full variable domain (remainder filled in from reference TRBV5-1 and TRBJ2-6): KAGVTQTPRYLIKTRGQQVTLSCSPISGHRSVSWYQQTPGQGLQFLFEYFSETQRNKGNFPGRFSGRQFSNSRSEMNVSTLELGDSALYLCASSPRDSGANVLTFGAGSRLTVL.

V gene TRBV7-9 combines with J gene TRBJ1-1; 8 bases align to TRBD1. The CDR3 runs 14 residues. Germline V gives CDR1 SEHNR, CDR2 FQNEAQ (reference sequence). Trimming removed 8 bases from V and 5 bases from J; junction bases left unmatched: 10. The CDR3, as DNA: TGTGCCAGCCACTCCGTGGACAGGGCAACTGAAGCTTTCTTT. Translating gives CASHSVDRATEAFF.

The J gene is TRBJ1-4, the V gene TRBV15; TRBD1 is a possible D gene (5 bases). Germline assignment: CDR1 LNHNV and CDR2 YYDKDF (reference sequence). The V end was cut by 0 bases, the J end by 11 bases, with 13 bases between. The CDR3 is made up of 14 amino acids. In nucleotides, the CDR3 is TGTGCCACCAGCAGAGAGTCATTGGGGACTAAACTGTTTTTT. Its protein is CATSRESLGTKLFF.

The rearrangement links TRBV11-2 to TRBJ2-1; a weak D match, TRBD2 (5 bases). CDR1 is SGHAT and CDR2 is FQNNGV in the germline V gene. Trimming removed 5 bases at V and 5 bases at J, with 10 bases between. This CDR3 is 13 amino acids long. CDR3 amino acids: CASSEGMNNEQFF. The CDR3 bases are TGTGCCAGCAGCGAGGGTATGAACAATGAGCAGTTCTTC.

This CDR3 is CASSLGVAGASYEQYF. In DNA, the CDR3 is TGTGCCAGCAGCTTAGGGGTAGCGGGGGCCTCCTACGAGCAGTACTTC. The chain uses TRBV5-6 and TRBJ2-7, with TRBD2 identical over 9 bases. The germline V gene encodes CDR1 SGHDT and CDR2 YYEEEE. This CDR3 spans 16 amino acids. With 2 bases clipped from V and 0 bases from J, the junction kept 6 bases outside the gene matches.

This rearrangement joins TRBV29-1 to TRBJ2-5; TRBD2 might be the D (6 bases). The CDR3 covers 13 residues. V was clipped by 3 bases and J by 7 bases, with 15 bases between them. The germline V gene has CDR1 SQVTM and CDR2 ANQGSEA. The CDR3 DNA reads TGCAGCGTTGATAAATATGAGGAGGGGACCCAGTACTTC. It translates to CSVDKYEEGTQYF.

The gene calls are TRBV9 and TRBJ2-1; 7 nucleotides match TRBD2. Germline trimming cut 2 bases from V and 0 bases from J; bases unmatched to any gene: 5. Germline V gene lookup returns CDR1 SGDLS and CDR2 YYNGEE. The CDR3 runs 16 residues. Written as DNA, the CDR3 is TGTGCCAGCAGCGTTTCTAGCGGTCCCTCCTACAATGAGCAGTTCTTC. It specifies CASSVSSGPSYNEQFF.

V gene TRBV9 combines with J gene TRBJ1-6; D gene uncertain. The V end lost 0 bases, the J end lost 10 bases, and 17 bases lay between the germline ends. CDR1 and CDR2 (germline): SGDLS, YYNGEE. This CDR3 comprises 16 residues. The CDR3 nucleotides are TGTGCCAGCAGCGTAGGGATGGATCTCCCCGGGTCACCCCTCCACTTT. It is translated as CASSVGMDLPGSPLHF.

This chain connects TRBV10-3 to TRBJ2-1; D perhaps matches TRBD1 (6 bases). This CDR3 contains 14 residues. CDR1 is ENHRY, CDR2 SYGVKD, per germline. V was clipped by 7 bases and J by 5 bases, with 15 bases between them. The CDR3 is CAIMRQVADNEQFF. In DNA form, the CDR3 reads TGTGCCATCATGCGACAGGTTGCCGACAATGAGCAGTTCTTC.

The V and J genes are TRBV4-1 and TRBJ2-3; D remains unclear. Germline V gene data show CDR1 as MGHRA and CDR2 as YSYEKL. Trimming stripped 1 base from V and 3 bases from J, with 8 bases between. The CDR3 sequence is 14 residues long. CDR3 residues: CASSQARGTDTQYF. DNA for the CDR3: TGCGCCAGCAGCCAAGCCCGAGGTACAGATACGCAGTATTTT.

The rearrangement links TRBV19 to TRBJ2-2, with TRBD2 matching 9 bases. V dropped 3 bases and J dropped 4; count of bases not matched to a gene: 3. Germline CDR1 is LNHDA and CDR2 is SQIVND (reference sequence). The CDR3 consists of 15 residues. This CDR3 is CASSIGGRGTGELFF. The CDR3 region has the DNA TGTGCCAGTAGTATCGGCGGGAGGGGCACCGGGGAGCTGTTTTTT.